The clone carrying this TCR beta chain has a count of ten or more. Antigen specificity is unknown. Beta-chain TCR CDR3 regions were amplified from RNA transcripts. Amplification began with first-round RT-PCR using HTBI primers, then second-round multiplex PCR was performed. TCRdb ran MiXCR on the multiplex PCR reads and lists one entry per CDR3 protein. The data show hundreds of thousands of distinct CDR3 sequences, under 50% seen once. Trimming shortened V by 0 bases and J by 5 bases, and 7 bases separated the two germline ends. The germline V gene encodes CDR1 MGHRA and CDR2 YSYEKL. CDR3 length equals 13 residues. This sample stems from a study of Graves' ophthalmopathy and Graves' hyperthyroidism. Study conclusions and caveats: Most expanded clonotypes from thyroid (those above 0.001 frequency) were also found in blood. Prediction of ophthalmopathy progression reached roughly 64% sensitivity and under 80% specificity.

Sequencing was done on a sample of peripheral blood. The TCR was taken from an adult man with Graves' ophthalmopathy. The J gene is TRBJ1-1, the V gene TRBV4-1, with D uncertain. The DNA of the CDR3 is TGCGCCAGCAGCCAAGATCTTGTGACTGAAGCTTTCTTT. This encodes CASSQDLVTEAFF.